Below are 25 T cell receptor beta chains sequenced from a single sample in a study of beta chain features in type 1 diabetes. Notes on the study in general: Shortening of TCRB CDR3s, moderate but significant, appeared in all four CD4+ subsets of Type 1 diabetes patients.

Of the isolated RNA, all was reverse transcribed, and so the sequenced material was expressed TCRB transcripts. Sequencing used immunoSEQ multiplex PCR; TCRdb keeps in-frame clones, though not all of them. The sample has about 160,000 clones, around 8% seen once. These receptors' targets are unknown. The material sequenced was central memory CD4+ T cells from blood. Receptors originate from a woman aged 40 to 50 with type 1 diabetes.

This clone was seen only a few times. The gene calls are TRBV29-1 and TRBJ2-2; 11 bases fit TRBD2. V was pared by 7 bases and J by 3 bases, with 4 bases of the junction left unmatched. The CDR3 consists of 14 residues. The germline V gene encodes CDR1 SQVTM and CDR2 ANQGSEA. The CDR3: CSGMTSGDTGELFF. As DNA, the CDR3 is TGCAGCGGGATGACTAGCGGGGACACCGGGGAGCTGTTTTTT.

As regards this clone: This same CDR3 is encoded by further DNA sequences in the sample. The V and J genes are TRBV9 and TRBJ2-5; D gene uncertain. The CDR3 has 14 residues. Germline V gene sequence: CDR1 SGDLS, CDR2 YYNGEE. With 2 bases removed from V and 0 bases from J, the gap between germline ends came to 8 bases. The CDR3 bases are TGTGCCAGCAGCGTTAGAGATTACCAAGAGACCCAGTACTTC. This sequence encodes CASSVRDYQETQYF. Drawing the rest from reference TRBV9 and TRBJ2-5, the complete variable domain is DSGVTQTPKHLITATGQRVTLRCSPRSGDLSVYWYQQSLDQGLQFLIQYYNGEERAKGNILERFSAQQFPDLHSELNLSSLELGDSALYFCASSVRDYQETQYFGPGTRLLVL.

The gene calls are TRBV2 and TRBJ1-6; tentative D call: TRBD1 (6 bases). This CDR3 comprises 15 residues. Germline V lookup: CDR1 SNHLY, CDR2 FYNNEI. V dropped 8 bases and J dropped 5 bases, with 16 bases sitting between them. This CDR3 reads CASLSRQGNNSPLHF. CDR3 DNA sequence: TGTGCCAGCCTCTCGCGTCAGGGGAATAATTCACCCCTCCACTTT.

This clone occurred a few times. This rearrangement joins TRBV5-1 to TRBJ2-3, with 16 bases fitting TRBD2. With V trimmed by 3 bases and J by 9 bases, 7 bases remained unmatched. CDR3 size: 16 residues. In germline, CDR1 is SGHRS, CDR2 YFSETQ. CDR3 coding DNA: TGCGCCAGCAGCTCCACACCGGGACTAGCGGGAGGGACGCAGTATTTT. As protein: CASSSTPGLAGGTQYF. Looking up the rest from reference TRBV5-1 and TRBJ2-3 gives the full variable domain: KAGVTQTPRYLIKTRGQQVTLSCSPISGHRSVSWYQQTPGQGLQFLFEYFSETQRNKGNFPGRFSGRQFSNSRSEMNVSTLELGDSALYLCASSSTPGLAGGTQYFGPGTRLTVL.

The gene calls are TRBV18 and TRBJ1-1; 7 bases fit TRBD1. Looked up from germline, CDR1 is KGHSH and CDR2 is LQKENI. Trimming took 3 bases from V and 4 from J; bases not matched to a gene: 8. The CDR3 has 15 amino acids. For the CDR3, the DNA is TGTGCCAGCTCACCGACAGGGTACATGGGCACTGAAGCTTTCTTT. Its translation: CASSPTGYMGTEAFF.

The genes are TRBV6-6 and TRBJ2-1; 9 bases align to TRBD2. Trimming removed 2 bases from V and 4 bases from J; junction bases left unmatched: 6. Germline V gene lookup returns CDR1 MNHNY and CDR2 SVGAGI (reference sequence). The CDR3 has 16 amino acids. CDR3 bases: TGTGCCAGCAGTTACCCCTCTAGCGGGGTTTACAATGAGCAGTTCTTC. It is translated as CASSYPSSGVYNEQFF.

Only a few counts were recorded for this clone. This chain uses TRBV5-4 with TRBJ2-7, with a weak D call TRBD1 (6 bases). V lost 5 bases to trimming and J lost 4 bases, with 13 bases between them. CDR3 length: 13 residues. Germline values: CDR1 SGHNT, CDR2 YYREEE (reference sequence). The CDR3 DNA is TGTGCCAGCAGTTATCTACAGGGATACGAGCAGTACTTC. Its protein product is CASSYLQGYEQYF. Filled out from reference TRBV5-4 and TRBJ2-7, the complete variable domain reads ETGVTQSPTHLIKTRGQQVTLRCSSQSGHNTVSWYQQALGQGPQFIFQYYREEENGRGNFPPRFSGLQFPNYSSELNVNALELDDSALYLCASSYLQGYEQYFGPGTRLTVT.

CDR3 in amino acids: CASSYSTGRGNEQFF. The CDR3 DNA sequence: TGTGCCAGCAGTTACTCGACAGGTCGCGGCAATGAGCAGTTCTTC. The rearrangement uses TRBV6-5 and TRBJ2-1, with D possibly TRBD1 on 6 matching bases. V was cut by 0 bases and J by 6 bases, with 12 bases left in between. This CDR3 is built from 15 residues. Germline V gives CDR1 MNHEY, CDR2 SVGAGI.

This clone was seen more than once but under ten times. The V gene is TRBV9, the J gene TRBJ2-2, with a possible D match to TRBD1 (6 bases). The CDR3 contains 15 residues. Germline CDR1 reads SGDLS; CDR2 reads YYNGEE. The V end was cut by 0 bases, the J end by 4 bases, with 10 bases between. The CDR3 region is CASSVDRVSTGELFF. In DNA form, the CDR3 reads TGTGCCAGCAGCGTAGACAGGGTTAGCACCGGGGAGCTGTTTTTT.

In its sample, this clone was seen a few times. The chain is built from TRBV6-5 and TRBJ2-1; maybe TRBD1 (6 bases). Trimming shortened V by 4 bases and J by 10 bases, and 11 bases separated the two germline ends. Germline assignment: CDR1 MNHEY and CDR2 SVGAGI. This CDR3 spans 12 amino acids. The DNA for the CDR3 is TGTGCCAGCAGTTCCGGGACAACAGAGCAGTTCTTC. Translated, it gives CASSSGTTEQFF.

The rearrangement links TRBV28 to TRBJ2-6, with D perhaps matching TRBD1 (5 bases). The germline CDR1 and CDR2 sequences are MDHEN and SYDVKM. This CDR3 contains 18 residues. V was cut by 4 bases and J by 0 bases, with 16 bases left in between. CDR3: CASSSRAGKTSGANVLTF. CDR3 in DNA: TGTGCCAGCAGTTCCCGCGCAGGGAAAACCTCTGGGGCCAACGTCCTGACTTTC.

This clone was observed a handful of times. The CDR3 protein is CASSLGAGYGYTF. DNA of the CDR3: TGTGCCAGCAGTCTAGGGGCAGGCTATGGCTACACCTTC. V gene TRBV27 combines with J gene TRBJ1-2; D is perhaps TRBD1 (5 bases). This CDR3 spans 13 amino acids. V was clipped by 5 bases and J by 4 bases, with 11 bases between them. Germline lookup yields CDR1 MNHEY and CDR2 SMNVEV (reference sequence).

The chain combines TRBV18 with TRBJ2-7; no clear D. The CDR3 has 11 amino acids. The V and J ends lost 6 bases and 7 bases respectively, with 10 bases between them. Per the germline V gene, CDR1 is KGHSH and CDR2 is LQKENI. DNA for the CDR3: TGTGCCAGCTCGCCGTCTAGGGAGCAGTACTTC. It translates to CASSPSREQYF.

The genes are TRBV11-3 and TRBJ1-1; D unclear. The length of the CDR3 is 14 residues. Germline CDR1 is SGHNT and CDR2 is YENEEA. Trimming cost V 5 bases and J 3 bases, with 13 bases left between them. The CDR3 region has the DNA TGTGCCAGCAGCCGACAAGGCTTAGACACTGAAGCTTTCTTT. It translates to CASSRQGLDTEAFF.

The table lists this clone with a few counts. The V call is TRBV10-3, the J call TRBJ1-4; the D gene is possibly TRBD1 (5 bases). Germline CDR1 is ENHRY and CDR2 is SYGVKD. V lost 3 bases, J lost 8 bases, and 19 bases lay in between. The CDR3 is made up of 16 amino acids. DNA for the CDR3: TGTGCCATCAGTGAAGGCCAGGGCCCCAGATCAGAAAAACTGTTTTTT. Its translation: CAISEGQGPRSEKLFF.

J is TRBJ1-2 and V is TRBV9; tentative D call: TRBD1 (6 bases). This CDR3 spans 12 amino acids. The germline V gene encodes CDR1 SGDLS and CDR2 YYNGEE. V was clipped by 3 bases and J by 8 bases, with 11 bases between them. CDR3 region: CASSASTGGYTF. The CDR3 DNA follows: TGTGCCAGCAGCGCTAGCACAGGGGGCTACACCTTC.

This clone was observed a handful of times. The chain joins TRBV14 to TRBJ2-3; 10 bases agree with TRBD2. V shed 1 base, J shed 5 bases, and the junction held 3 bases outside the gene matches. This CDR3 is 15 amino acids long. The V gene's germline CDR1 is SGHDN and CDR2 FVKESK. The CDR3 DNA sequence: TGTGCCAGCAGCCAAGGTCTAGCGGGAGTAGATACGCAGTATTTT. As protein: CASSQGLAGVDTQYF.

V gene TRBV5-4 combines with J gene TRBJ1-2; the D gene is possibly TRBD1 (6 bases). CDR3 length: 14 residues. CDR1 is SGHNT and CDR2 is YYREEE in the germline V gene (reference sequence). V gave up 0 bases and J gave up 2 bases, with 8 bases separating them. In nucleotides, the CDR3 is TGTGCCAGCAGCTTGGCAGGGGTGAACTATGGCTACACCTTC. It is translated as CASSLAGVNYGYTF.

The sample holds a few counts of this clone. V usage is TRBV6-5 and J usage is TRBJ1-1; TRBD1 might be the D (5 bases). The CDR3 length is 13 residues. CDR1 is MNHEY, CDR2 SVGAGI, per germline. Trimming shortened V by 4 bases and J by 8 bases, and 14 bases separated the two germline ends. CDR3 in DNA: TGTGCCAGCAGTTCCCCCGTGCAGGGAGAAGCTTTCTTT. Protein: CASSSPVQGEAFF.

The rearrangement joins TRBV7-7 to TRBJ2-5; TRBD2 matches 14 bases. Germline CDR1 is SSHAT and CDR2 is FNYEAQ (reference sequence). Trimming removed 5 bases from V and 5 bases from J; junction bases left unmatched: 4. This CDR3 comprises 15 residues. This CDR3 reads CASSTRLAGGETQYF. The DNA for the CDR3 is TGTGCCAGCAGCACCAGACTAGCGGGAGGGGAGACCCAGTACTTC. Based on the CDR3 plus reference TRBV7-7 and TRBJ2-5, the full variable domain is GAGVSQSPRYKVTKRGQDVTLRCDPISSHATLYWYQQALGQGPEFLTYFNYEAQPDKSGLPSDRFSAERPEGSISTLTIQRTEQRDSAMYRCASSTRLAGGETQYFGPGTRLLVL.

A few counts support this clone. This chain uses TRBV20-1 with TRBJ2-3; D remains unclear. The V gene lost 4 bases and the J gene lost 4 bases, with 6 bases spanning the gap. Germline lookup yields CDR1 DFQATT and CDR2 SNEGSKA (reference sequence). This CDR3 region has 11 residues. The CDR3 protein is CSAMSADTQYF. Written as DNA, the CDR3 is TGCAGTGCTATGTCGGCAGATACGCAGTATTTT.

The table lists this clone with many counts. This sequence joins TRBV27 and TRBJ2-3; 7 bases are a match to TRBD1. The V gene end was trimmed by 5 bases and the J gene end by 1 base; junction bases not matched to a gene: 6. Germline CDR1 and CDR2: MNHEY and SMNVEV (reference sequence). There are 15 residues in the CDR3. CDR3 in DNA: TGTGCCAGCAGTCCTACAGGGGTGGGCACAGATACGCAGTATTTT. It is translated as CASSPTGVGTDTQYF.

V usage is TRBV19 and J usage is TRBJ1-5; 7 positions agree with TRBD1. Germline values: CDR1 LNHDA, CDR2 SQIVND (reference sequence). The CDR3 is 14 residues long. The V segment lost 5 bases and the J segment 3 bases; nucleotides outside the gene matches: 4. The CDR3 DNA follows: TGTGCCAGTAGTTTGACAGGGAACAATCAGCCCCAGCATTTT. Its protein product is CASSLTGNNQPQHF.

This clone appeared a few times. The chain joins TRBV11-2 to TRBJ1-2; D might be TRBD1 (6 bases). This CDR3 is built from 16 residues. V was pared by 0 bases and J by 2 bases, with 13 bases between. The germline gives CDR1 SGHAT, CDR2 FQNNGV. DNA of the CDR3: TGTGCCAGCAGCTTAGAGTACCAGGGGCTGAACTATGGCTACACCTTC. As protein: CASSLEYQGLNYGYTF.

The chain carries TRBV28 and TRBJ1-1, with D perhaps TRBD1 (5 bases). Trimming shortened V by 2 bases and J by 1 base, and 8 bases separated the two germline ends. Germline lookup yields CDR1 MDHEN and CDR2 SYDVKM. The CDR3 runs to 14 residues. CDR3 protein: CASSLEQANTEAFF. In DNA form, the CDR3 reads TGTGCCAGCAGTTTAGAACAGGCGAACACTGAAGCTTTCTTT.